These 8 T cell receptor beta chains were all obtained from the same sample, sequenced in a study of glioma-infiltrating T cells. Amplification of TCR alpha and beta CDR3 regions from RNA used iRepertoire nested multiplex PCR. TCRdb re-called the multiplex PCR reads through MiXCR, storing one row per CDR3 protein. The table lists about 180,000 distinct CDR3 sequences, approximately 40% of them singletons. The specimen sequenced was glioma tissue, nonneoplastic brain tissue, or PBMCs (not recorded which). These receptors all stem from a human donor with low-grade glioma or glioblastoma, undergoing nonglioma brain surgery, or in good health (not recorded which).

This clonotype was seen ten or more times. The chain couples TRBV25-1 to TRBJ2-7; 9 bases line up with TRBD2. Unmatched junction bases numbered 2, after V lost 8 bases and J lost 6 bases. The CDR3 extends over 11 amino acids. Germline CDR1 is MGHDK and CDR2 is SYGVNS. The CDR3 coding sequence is TGTGCCAGCGGACTAGCGAGCGAGCAGTACTTC. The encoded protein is CASGLASEQYF.

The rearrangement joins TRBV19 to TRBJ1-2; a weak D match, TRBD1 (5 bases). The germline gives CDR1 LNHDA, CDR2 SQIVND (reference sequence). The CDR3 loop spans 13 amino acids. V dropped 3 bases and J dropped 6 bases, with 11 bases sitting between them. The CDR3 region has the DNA TGTGCCAGTAGTATCAGGGCAGACAATGGCTACACCTTC. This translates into CASSIRADNGYTF.

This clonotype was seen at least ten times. The CDR3 loop is CASSFEGTYNEQFF. CDR3 nucleotide sequence: TGTGCCAGCAGCTTTGAGGGAACCTACAATGAGCAGTTCTTC. The V and J genes are TRBV7-9 and TRBJ2-1, with D perhaps matching TRBD2 (5 bases). V was pared by 3 bases and J by 2 bases, with 8 bases between. There are 14 residues in the CDR3. Looked up from germline, CDR1 is SEHNR and CDR2 is FQNEAQ (reference sequence).

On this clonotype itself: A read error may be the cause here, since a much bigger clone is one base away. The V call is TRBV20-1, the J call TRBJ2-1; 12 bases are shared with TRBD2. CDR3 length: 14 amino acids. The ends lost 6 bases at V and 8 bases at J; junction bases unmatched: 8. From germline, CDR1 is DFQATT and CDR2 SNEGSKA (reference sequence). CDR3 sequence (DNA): TGCAGTGCGGTTGGACTAGCGGGAATCGATGAGCAGTTCTTC. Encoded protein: CSAVGLAGIDEQFF.

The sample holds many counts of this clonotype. The CDR3 coding sequence is TGTGCCATCAGTACGACGGTGAACACTGAAGCTTTCTTT. Amino acid sequence: CAISTTVNTEAFF. This sequence joins TRBV10-3 and TRBJ1-1; no clear D. Germline V lookup: CDR1 ENHRY, CDR2 SYGVKD. V lost 5 bases to trimming and J lost 0 bases, with 7 bases between them. CDR3 length: 13 residues.

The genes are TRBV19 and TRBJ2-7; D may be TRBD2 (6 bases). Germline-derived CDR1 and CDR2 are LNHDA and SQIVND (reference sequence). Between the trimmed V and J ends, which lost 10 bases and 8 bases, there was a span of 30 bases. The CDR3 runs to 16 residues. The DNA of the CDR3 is TGTGCCACCTCGCCACTGGGGAGGCAGGGACGAGGCCAGCAGTACTTC. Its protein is CATSPLGRQGRGQQYF.

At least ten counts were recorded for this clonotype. In DNA form, the CDR3 reads TGTGCCAGTAGTCAGAACACCGGGGAGCTGTTTTTT. Its translation: CASSQNTGELFF. The chain combines TRBV19 with TRBJ2-2; the D is unclear. This CDR3 spans 12 amino acids. CDR1 LNHDA and CDR2 SQIVND come from the germline V gene (reference sequence). V lost 5 bases, J lost 1 base, and 2 bases lay in between.

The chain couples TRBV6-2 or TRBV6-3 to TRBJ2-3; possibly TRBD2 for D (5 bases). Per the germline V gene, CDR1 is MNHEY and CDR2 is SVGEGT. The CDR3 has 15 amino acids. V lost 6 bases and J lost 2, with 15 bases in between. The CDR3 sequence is CASSPTHGNTDTQYF. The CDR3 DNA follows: TGTGCCAGCAGCCCGACCCACGGGAACACAGATACGCAGTATTTT.